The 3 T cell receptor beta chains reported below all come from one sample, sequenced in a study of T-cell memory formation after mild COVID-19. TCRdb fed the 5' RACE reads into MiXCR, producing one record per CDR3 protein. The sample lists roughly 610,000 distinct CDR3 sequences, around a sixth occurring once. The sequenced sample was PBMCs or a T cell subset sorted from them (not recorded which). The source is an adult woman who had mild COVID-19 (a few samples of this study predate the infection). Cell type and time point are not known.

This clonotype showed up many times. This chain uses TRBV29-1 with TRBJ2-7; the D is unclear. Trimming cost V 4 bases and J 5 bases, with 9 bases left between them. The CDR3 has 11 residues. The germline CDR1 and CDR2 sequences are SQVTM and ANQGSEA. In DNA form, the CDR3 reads TGCAGCGTTGGGAATCGGAACGAGCAGTACTTC. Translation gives CSVGNRNEQYF.

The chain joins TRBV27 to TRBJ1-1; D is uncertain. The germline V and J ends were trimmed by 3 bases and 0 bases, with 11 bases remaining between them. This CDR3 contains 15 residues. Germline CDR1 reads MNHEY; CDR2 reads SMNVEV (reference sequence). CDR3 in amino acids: CASSFSAQLNTEAFF. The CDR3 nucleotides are TGTGCCAGCAGTTTCTCGGCCCAGTTGAACACTGAAGCTTTCTTT.

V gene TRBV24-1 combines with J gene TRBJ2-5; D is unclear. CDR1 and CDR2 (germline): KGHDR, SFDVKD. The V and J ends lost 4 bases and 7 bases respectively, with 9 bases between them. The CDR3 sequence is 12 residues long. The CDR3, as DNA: TGTGCCACCAGTGACCGATCGGGGACCCAGTACTTC. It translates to CATSDRSGTQYF.